The 21 T cell receptor beta chains below all came from one sample that was sequenced in a study of cytomegalovirus exposure and HLA in healthy donors. The study ran its PCR with 60 Vbeta and 13 Jbeta primers. Measured with immunoSEQ multiplex PCR; TCRdb has only the in-frame clones, and not every one. Of roughly 200,000 clones in the sample, 87% were seen once. The sample taken for sequencing was PBMCs. The receptors here all came from a man aged 25 to 40 in good health and CMV-seronegative.

The chain employs TRBV5-1 and TRBJ1-5; D is possibly TRBD1 (6 bases). This CDR3 is 16 amino acids long. CDR1 SGHRS and CDR2 YFSETQ come from the germline V gene. Trimming removed 0 bases from V and 2 bases from J, with 12 bases in between. The CDR3 sequence: CASSLEGGRGNQPQHF. The CDR3 region has the DNA TGCGCCAGCAGCTTGGAAGGGGGAAGGGGCAATCAGCCCCAGCATTTT.

The genes are TRBV27 and TRBJ2-2, with TRBD2 identical over 9 bases. The CDR3 is 17 residues long. Trimming removed 6 bases from V and 2 bases from J; junction bases left unmatched: 10. Germline-derived CDR1 and CDR2 are MNHEY and SMNVEV (reference sequence). Written as DNA, the CDR3 is TGTGCCAGCAGGCTCCTCCGACTAGCGGATAACACCGGGGAGCTGTTTTTT. This sequence encodes CASRLLRLADNTGELFF.

This clone was detected once. V usage is TRBV9 and J usage is TRBJ2-5, with D possibly TRBD2 on 6 matching bases. The CDR3 extends over 14 amino acids. Trimming removed 0 bases at V and 3 bases at J, with 9 bases between. Germline CDR1 is SGDLS and CDR2 is YYNGEE. As DNA, the CDR3 is TGTGCCAGCAGCGTAGGCCCTAGCGAAGAGACCCAGTACTTC. This sequence encodes CASSVGPSEETQYF.

The chain joins TRBV6-5 to TRBJ2-7, with 7 positions matching TRBD2. Germline values: CDR1 MNHEY, CDR2 SVGAGI. This CDR3 region has 15 residues. Unmatched junction bases numbered 11, after V lost 5 bases and J lost 4 bases. The CDR3 sequence is CASSAPGRAGYEQYF. The CDR3 DNA sequence: TGTGCCAGCAGTGCGCCGGGGAGGGCTGGGTACGAGCAGTACTTC.

V and J are TRBV5-4 and TRBJ1-3; unclear D gene. The CDR3 contains 17 residues. From germline, CDR1 is SGHNT and CDR2 YYREEE (reference sequence). V was clipped by 0 bases and J by 3 bases, with 16 bases between them. CDR3 amino acids: CASSLAPRAGGGNTIYF. DNA for the CDR3: TGTGCCAGCAGCTTGGCCCCGAGGGCCGGAGGTGGAAACACCATATATTTT. Filled out from reference TRBV5-4 and TRBJ1-3, the complete variable domain reads ETGVTQSPTHLIKTRGQQVTLRCSSQSGHNTVSWYQQALGQGPQFIFQYYREEENGRGNFPPRFSGLQFPNYSSELNVNALELDDSALYLCASSLAPRAGGGNTIYFGEGSWLTVV.

This rearrangement joins TRBV6-1 to TRBJ2-1, with 7 bases matching TRBD2. The CDR3 spans 15 residues. Germline loops: CDR1 MNHNS, CDR2 SASEGT. V gave up 4 bases and J gave up 3 bases; unmatched junction bases: 6. CDR3 loop: CASSGAGVSYNEQFF. The CDR3 coding sequence is TGTGCCAGCAGTGGGGCGGGAGTCAGCTACAATGAGCAGTTCTTC.

The chain uses TRBV19 and TRBJ1-5, with D possibly matching TRBD1 (6 bases). Germline values: CDR1 LNHDA, CDR2 SQIVND (reference sequence). The CDR3 sequence is 14 residues long. Trimming shortened V by 3 bases and J by 7 bases, and 13 bases separated the two germline ends. Here the CDR3 DNA reads TGTGCCAGTAGTATGGGGGGGGGCGGACAGCCCCAGCATTTT. Translation: CASSMGGGGQPQHF.

The chain carries TRBV19 and TRBJ1-4, with TRBD1 matching over 7 bases. V lost 8 bases and J lost 2; bases outside the gene matches: 8. The germline gives CDR1 LNHDA, CDR2 SQIVND (reference sequence). The CDR3 is 15 amino acids. In DNA form, the CDR3 reads TGTGCCAGTGGGCCCCAGGGGGAGACTAATGAAAAACTGTTTTTT. Amino acid sequence: CASGPQGETNEKLFF. Variable domain in full (rest from reference TRBV19 and TRBJ1-4): DGGITQSPKYLFRKEGQNVTLSCEQNLNHDAMYWYRQDPGQGLRLIYYSQIVNDFQKGDIAEGYSVSREKKESFPLTVTSAQKNPTAFYLCASGPQGETNEKLFFGSGTQLSVL.

This rearrangement joins TRBV14 to TRBJ2-2; TRBD1 agrees at 7 bases. The CDR3 is 14 amino acids. Germline CDR1 is SGHDN and CDR2 is FVKESK. The junction had 2 bases not matched to a gene; V was cut back by 4 bases and J by 3 bases. The CDR3: CASSRQGYTGELFF. The DNA of the CDR3 is TGTGCCAGCAGCCGACAGGGTTACACCGGGGAGCTGTTTTTT.

The gene calls are TRBV6-1 and TRBJ2-7; TRBD2 matches at 8 bases. V shed 1 base, J shed 0 bases, and the junction held 11 bases outside the gene matches. The CDR3 runs 18 residues. Germline V gene sequence: CDR1 MNHNS, CDR2 SASEGT. CDR3 nucleotide sequence: TGTGCCAGCAGTGAAGTTATAGGTAGCGGGGCAAACTCCTACGAGCAGTACTTC. Translated, it gives CASSEVIGSGANSYEQYF.

This sequence joins TRBV19 and TRBJ2-7, with a possible D match to TRBD1 (5 bases). Germline V CDR1 and CDR2: LNHDA, SQIVND (reference sequence). With 2 bases removed from V and 2 bases from J, the gap between germline ends came to 19 bases. This CDR3 has 17 amino acids. The CDR3 region has the DNA TGTGCCAGTAGTATACCCCCCAACAGGTACCCTCCCTACGAGCAGTACTTC. Its translation: CASSIPPNRYPPYEQYF.

The chain links TRBV27 to TRBJ2-3, with D unresolved. CDR1 is MNHEY, CDR2 SMNVEV, per germline (reference sequence). V was pared by 5 bases and J by 3 bases, with 9 bases between. This CDR3 contains 13 residues. The CDR3 DNA follows: TGTGCCAGCAGTCCCCTGTTAACAGATACGCAGTATTTT. Translating gives CASSPLLTDTQYF.

The genes are TRBV19 and TRBJ1-4; the D gene is possibly TRBD1 (5 bases). Germline V gene sequence: CDR1 LNHDA, CDR2 SQIVND (reference sequence). The V end lost 3 bases, the J end lost 5 bases, and 10 bases lay between the germline ends. CDR3 size: 14 residues. The CDR3 loop is CASSIARQNEKLFF. The CDR3 region has the DNA TGTGCCAGTAGTATCGCCAGACAGAATGAAAAACTGTTTTTT.

The V gene is TRBV28, the J gene TRBJ2-7; D might be TRBD1 (5 bases). In germline, CDR1 is MDHEN, CDR2 SYDVKM. The CDR3 loop spans 10 amino acids. Trimming stripped 8 bases from V and 3 bases from J, with 5 bases between. CDR3 residues: CASGHYEQYF. CDR3 nucleotide sequence: TGTGCCAGCGGACACTACGAGCAGTACTTC. Combining the CDR3 with reference TRBV28 and TRBJ2-7 gives the whole variable domain DVKVTQSSRYLVKRTGEKVFLECVQDMDHENMFWYRQDPGLGLRLIYFSYDVKMKEKGDIPEGYSVSREKKERFSLILESASTNQTSMYLCASGHYEQYFGPGTRLTVT.

In its sample, this clone was seen once. The chain employs TRBV20-1 and TRBJ1-2, with 7 nucleotides matching TRBD1. From germline, CDR1 is DFQATT and CDR2 SNEGSKA (reference sequence). This CDR3 contains 11 residues. Germline trimming cut 5 bases from V and 7 bases from J; bases unmatched to any gene: 4. CDR3 bases: TGCAGTGCTCCCGGGACAGCTGGCTACACCTTC. Translation: CSAPGTAGYTF.

This chain connects TRBV7-9 to TRBJ2-3; TRBD2 matches at 15 bases. The CDR3 length is 17 residues. After removal of 3 bases from V and 7 bases from J, the junction contained 8 bases not matched to a gene. The germline V gene encodes CDR1 SEHNR and CDR2 FQNEAQ (reference sequence). In DNA form, the CDR3 reads TGTGCCAGCAGCTTCCCATCAGGGACTAGCGGGAGGTATACGCAGTATTTT. As protein: CASSFPSGTSGRYTQYF. Filled out from reference TRBV7-9 and TRBJ2-3, the complete variable domain reads DTGVSQNPRHKITKRGQNVTFRCDPISEHNRLYWYRQTLGQGPEFLTYFQNEAQLEKSRLLSDRFSAERPKGSFSTLEIQRTEQGDSAMYLCASSFPSGTSGRYTQYFGPGTRLTVL.

This clone was observed a single time. V is TRBV7-9 and J is TRBJ2-1; 8 bases agree with TRBD1. With V trimmed by 10 bases and J by 13 bases, 9 bases remained unmatched. The CDR3 contains 11 residues. In germline, CDR1 is SEHNR, CDR2 FQNEAQ (reference sequence). The CDR3 nucleotides are TGTGCCAAAGTAACAGGGGGAATACAGTTCTTC. It is translated as CAKVTGGIQFF.

The chain employs TRBV9 and TRBJ1-2; 9 bases agree with TRBD1. J gave up 6 bases and V 6 bases, and 21 bases lay outside the gene matches. CDR1 is SGDLS and CDR2 is YYNGEE in the germline V gene. This CDR3 contains 18 residues. CDR3 sequence reads: CASILPHAGTGSNHGYTF. As DNA, the CDR3 is TGTGCCAGCATCCTCCCCCACGCCGGGACAGGGAGCAATCATGGCTACACCTTC.

This rearrangement joins TRBV7-9 to TRBJ2-7; D might be TRBD1 (6 bases). This CDR3 has 15 amino acids. CDR1 and CDR2 from the germline V gene are SEHNR and FQNEAQ (reference sequence). The V and J ends lost 1 base and 5 bases respectively, with 15 bases between them. CDR3 bases: TGTGCCAGCAGCTTAGTACAGGGAGTCGGGAACGAGCAGTACTTC. Protein sequence: CASSLVQGVGNEQYF.

The gene calls are TRBV7-9 and TRBJ1-1; D might be TRBD1 (5 bases). The CDR3 is 14 amino acids. Germline CDR1 SEHNR, CDR2 FQNEAQ (reference sequence). V lost 4 bases and J lost 11, with 20 bases in between. The CDR3 sequence is CASSSTDRTQWAFF. For the CDR3, the DNA is TGTGCCAGCAGCTCCACAGACAGAACCCAGTGGGCTTTCTTT.

The V gene is TRBV28, the J gene TRBJ1-4; D is possibly TRBD1 (5 bases). This CDR3 contains 12 residues. The V gene lost 8 bases and the J gene lost 8 bases, with 12 bases spanning the gap. Per the germline V gene, CDR1 is MDHEN and CDR2 is SYDVKM. The CDR3: CASWGYREKLFF. CDR3 coding DNA: TGTGCCAGCTGGGGCTACAGGGAAAAACTGTTTTTT.